Shown below are 32 T cell receptor beta chains from a single sample sequenced in a study of response to subunit inactivated influenza vaccine. TCRdb reprocessed the RT-PCR reads via MiXCR and lists one record per CDR3 protein. In the table there are around 790,000 distinct CDR3 sequences, 21% of which are singletons. The sequenced sample was PBMCs from blood, obtained less than 6 days after vaccination. The receptors come from a man aged 45 to 65 who received an inactivated influenza vaccine.

This clonotype was found a few times. This chain joins TRBV28 and TRBJ1-4; 8 positions match TRBD1. V lost 3 bases, J lost 8 bases, and 5 bases stayed unmatched. This CDR3 spans 14 amino acids. Germline CDR1 reads MDHEN; CDR2 reads SYDVKM. The CDR3 protein is CASSLWGQEEKLFF. In nucleotides, the CDR3 is TGTGCCAGCAGTTTGTGGGGACAGGAAGAAAAACTGTTTTTT.

This clonotype was seen only a few times. This chain links TRBV10-3 with TRBJ2-7, with 8 bases aligning to TRBD2. The CDR3 length is 16 residues. Germline CDR1 and CDR2: ENHRY and SYGVKD. The V segment lost 3 bases and the J segment 4 bases; nucleotides outside the gene matches: 11. The CDR3 loop reads CAISDPRSGIGYEQYF. The CDR3 DNA is TGTGCCATCAGTGATCCTCGTAGCGGGATAGGGTACGAGCAGTACTTC.

CDR3 nucleotides: TGCAGTGCTAGAGATTGGCAATCGGCCACCGGGGAGCTGTTTTTT. This gives the protein CSARDWQSATGELFF. The rearrangement links TRBV20-1 to TRBJ2-2; no firm D call. The germline V gene has CDR1 DFQATT and CDR2 SNEGSKA (reference sequence). The CDR3 has 15 amino acids. V was pared by 0 bases and J by 4 bases, with 12 bases between.

This clonotype came up a few times. The chain uses TRBV10-2 and TRBJ2-1; 11 nucleotides match TRBD2. V lost 6 bases, J lost 12 bases, and 10 bases stayed unmatched. CDR3 length equals 14 residues. Germline CDR1 WSHSY, CDR2 SAAADI. CDR3 amino acids: CASREGLAAPGQFF. The CDR3, as DNA: TGCGCCAGCAGGGAGGGACTAGCGGCACCGGGGCAGTTCTTC.

J is TRBJ2-2 and V is TRBV20-1; 9 bases agree with TRBD1. Germline V gene lookup returns CDR1 DFQATT and CDR2 SNEGSKA (reference sequence). V was pared by 6 bases and J by 4 bases, with 3 bases of the junction left unmatched. There are 13 residues in the CDR3. The CDR3 reads CSAQTGGTGELFF. CDR3 sequence (DNA): TGCAGTGCGCAGACAGGGGGCACCGGGGAGCTGTTTTTT.

This clonotype turned up a few times. V is TRBV28 and J is TRBJ2-4; D is unclear. Per the germline V gene, CDR1 is MDHEN and CDR2 is SYDVKM. V was clipped by 2 bases and J by 4 bases, with 6 bases between them. This CDR3 has 13 amino acids. The CDR3 spells CASSLGLKNIQYF. The CDR3 DNA reads as TGTGCCAGCAGTTTAGGGTTAAAAAACATTCAGTACTTC. Full variable domain (remainder filled in from reference TRBV28 and TRBJ2-4): DVKVTQSSRYLVKRTGEKVFLECVQDMDHENMFWYRQDPGLGLRLIYFSYDVKMKEKGDIPEGYSVSREKKERFSLILESASTNQTSMYLCASSLGLKNIQYFGAGTRLSVL.

The chain employs TRBV7-3 and TRBJ2-5, with 11 bases aligning to TRBD2. The CDR3 has 14 amino acids. Trimming removed 5 bases from V and 4 bases from J; junction bases left unmatched: 3. Looked up from germline, CDR1 is SGHTA and CDR2 is FQGTGA. DNA of the CDR3: TGTGCCAGCAGCCATGGACTAGCGGGAGAGACCCAGTACTTC. As protein: CASSHGLAGETQYF. Full variable domain (missing parts from reference TRBV7-3 and TRBJ2-5): GAGVSQTPSNKVTEKGKYVELRCDPISGHTALYWYRQSLGQGPEFLIYFQGTGAADDSGLPNDRFFAVRPEGSVSTLKIQRTERGDSAVYLCASSHGLAGETQYFGPGTRLLVL.

This clonotype was seen repeatedly, ten times or more. The chain combines TRBV11-2 with TRBJ2-3; D unclear. V lost 5 bases to trimming and J lost 3 bases, with 9 bases between them. This CDR3 region has 13 residues. CDR1 and CDR2 (germline): SGHAT, FQNNGV. This CDR3 is CASSERRTDTQYF. In DNA, the CDR3 is TGTGCCAGCAGCGAACGTAGGACAGATACGCAGTATTTT.

In its sample, this clonotype was seen a few times. The V call is TRBV5-1, the J call TRBJ2-1; TRBD2 might be the D (6 bases). The germline V gene encodes CDR1 SGHRS and CDR2 YFSETQ. There are 15 residues in the CDR3. Between the trimmed V and J ends, which lost 2 bases and 2 bases, there was a span of 11 bases. In nucleotides, the CDR3 is TGCGCCAGCAGCTTCCGGGAGACGGCCTACAATGAGCAGTTCTTC. Translation: CASSFRETAYNEQFF.

The genes are TRBV4-3 and TRBJ2-7; weak D call: TRBD1 (6 bases). Trimming stripped 0 bases from V and 0 bases from J, with 12 bases between. Germline CDR1 LGHNA, CDR2 YSLEER. The CDR3 runs to 16 residues. The CDR3 DNA sequence: TGCGCCAGCAGCCAAGAAGGGGGTAGGCCCTCCTACGAGCAGTACTTC. This sequence encodes CASSQEGGRPSYEQYF.

This clonotype was counted between two and nine times. The chain joins TRBV12-3 or TRBV12-4 to TRBJ1-5; D ambiguous. The CDR3 consists of 14 residues. Trimming took off 2 bases at V and 6 bases at J, with 11 bases between the two ends. The DNA for the CDR3 is TGTGCCAGCAGTTTATCGAGGGTTAGTCAGCCCCAGCATTTT. It is translated as CASSLSRVSQPQHF.

The chain recombines TRBV7-3 with TRBJ1-1; no clear D. V lost 5 bases and J lost 0, with 13 bases in between. This CDR3 has 15 amino acids. Germline loops: CDR1 SGHTA, CDR2 FQGTGA. The CDR3 protein is CASSPTTGMNTEAFF. The CDR3 DNA sequence: TGTGCCAGCAGCCCGACGACCGGAATGAACACTGAAGCTTTCTTT. Full variable domain (outside the CDR3, taken from reference TRBV7-3 and TRBJ1-1): GAGVSQTPSNKVTEKGKYVELRCDPISGHTALYWYRQSLGQGPEFLIYFQGTGAADDSGLPNDRFFAVRPEGSVSTLKIQRTERGDSAVYLCASSPTTGMNTEAFFGQGTRLTVV.

This rearrangement joins TRBV6-2 or TRBV6-3 to TRBJ2-7, with 8 bases that match TRBD1. V gave up 7 bases and J gave up 3 bases; unmatched junction bases: 5. Germline V gene lookup returns CDR1 MNHEY and CDR2 SVGEGT. The CDR3 has 13 amino acids. In DNA, the CDR3 is TGTGCCAGCAAAAAGACAGGGGACTACGAGCAGTACTTC. Its protein product is CASKKTGDYEQYF.

The genes are TRBV11-2 and TRBJ2-7; D is undetermined. CDR3 length equals 15 residues. V lost 0 bases to trimming and J lost 1 base, with 10 bases between them. Germline-derived CDR1 and CDR2 are SGHAT and FQNNGV. The CDR3 DNA is TGTGCCAGCAGCTTAGACTTACCAAGTTCCTACGAGCAGTACTTC. Its translation is CASSLDLPSSYEQYF.

This clonotype was seen only a few times. This rearrangement joins TRBV12-3 or TRBV12-4 to TRBJ2-5; 9 nucleotides match TRBD2. The CDR3 runs 14 residues. With 4 bases clipped from V and 3 bases from J, the junction kept 3 bases outside the gene matches. CDR3 residues: CASSSSSGEETQYF. The CDR3 DNA follows: TGTGCCAGCAGTTCTTCTAGCGGGGAAGAGACCCAGTACTTC.

This clonotype showed up just a few times. V gene TRBV7-9 combines with J gene TRBJ2-1; TRBD1 is a possible D gene (6 bases). Trimming pared 2 bases from V and 9 bases from J, leaving 11 bases between. The CDR3 runs to 13 residues. CDR1 SEHNR and CDR2 FQNEAQ come from the germline V gene (reference sequence). This CDR3 is CASSLQGTTEQFF. Written as DNA, the CDR3 is TGTGCCAGCAGCTTACAAGGGACAACTGAGCAGTTCTTC.

The V call is TRBV5-1, the J call TRBJ2-2; 9 bases are a match to TRBD2. There are 16 residues in the CDR3. J lost 5 bases, V lost 1 base, and 6 bases had no gene match. The germline gives CDR1 SGHRS, CDR2 YFSETQ. The CDR3 DNA follows: TGCGCCAGCAGCTTGATTAGCGGGAGTAATACCGGGGAGCTGTTTTTT. As protein: CASSLISGSNTGELFF. Drawing the rest from reference TRBV5-1 and TRBJ2-2, the complete variable domain is KAGVTQTPRYLIKTRGQQVTLSCSPISGHRSVSWYQQTPGQGLQFLFEYFSETQRNKGNFPGRFSGRQFSNSRSEMNVSTLELGDSALYLCASSLISGSNTGELFFGEGSRLTVL.

This rearrangement joins TRBV7-2 to TRBJ2-2; unclear D gene. Between the trimmed V and J ends, which lost 0 bases and 4 bases, there was a span of 9 bases. CDR1 and CDR2 from the germline V gene are SGHTA and FQGNSA. The CDR3 runs to 15 residues. CDR3 sequence reads: CASSLATATTGELFF. The CDR3 coding sequence is TGTGCCAGCAGCTTAGCCACAGCTACCACCGGGGAGCTGTTTTTT.

CDR3 nucleotides: TGCAGTGCTTCCGAAGAGGGGGTCTCCTACAATGAGCAGTTCTTC. This translates into CSASEEGVSYNEQFF. The J gene is TRBJ2-1, the V gene TRBV20-1; weak D call: TRBD1 (6 bases). The length of the CDR3 is 15 residues. The germline V gene has CDR1 DFQATT and CDR2 SNEGSKA (reference sequence). V was trimmed by 5 bases and J by 0 bases, leaving 14 bases between them.

This clonotype was counted only a few times. The chain employs TRBV4-1 and TRBJ2-7; D is unresolved. CDR1 is MGHRA, CDR2 YSYEKL, per germline. CDR3 length: 14 amino acids. The ends were cut back, 1 base at V and 2 bases at J, with 9 bases in the middle. The CDR3 loop is CASSQVSTPYEQYF. The CDR3 coding sequence is TGCGCCAGCAGCCAAGTTTCCACCCCCTACGAGCAGTACTTC.

This clonotype has a count of ten or more. The rearrangement uses TRBV11-2 and TRBJ2-7; 9 bases are a match to TRBD1. Germline V gene sequence: CDR1 SGHAT, CDR2 FQNNGV. With V trimmed by 5 bases and J by 2 bases, 7 bases remained unmatched. CDR3 length equals 15 residues. CDR3 in amino acids: CASSRRGQGTYEQYF. The CDR3 DNA sequence: TGTGCCAGCAGCCGGCGTGGACAGGGGACCTACGAGCAGTACTTC.

This clonotype was detected only a few times. This chain uses TRBV4-2 with TRBJ2-7, with 10 bases aligning to TRBD1. This CDR3 contains 20 residues. J lost 7 bases, V lost 2 bases, and 23 bases had no gene match. Germline CDR1 and CDR2: LGHNA and YNFKEQ. As DNA, the CDR3 is TGTGCCAGCAGCCAACCCCAGGTTGACAGGGGGCGCCCCGCTCTTGGGGAGCAGTACTTC. Translated, it gives CASSQPQVDRGRPALGEQYF.

The genes are TRBV12-3 or TRBV12-4 and TRBJ1-1; D is uncertain. The CDR3 consists of 13 residues. Trimming stripped 6 bases from V and 7 bases from J, with 15 bases between. Here the CDR3 reads CASSPAGALEAFF. CDR3 in DNA: TGTGCCAGCAGCCCAGCAGGAGCCCTTGAAGCTTTCTTT.

This chain uses TRBV7-2 with TRBJ2-7; a weak D match, TRBD1 (5 bases). V lost 5 bases to trimming and J lost 3 bases, with 14 bases between them. CDR1 is SGHTA, CDR2 FQGNSA, per germline. The CDR3 extends over 14 amino acids. The CDR3 spells CASSVRTPSYEQYF. CDR3 DNA sequence: TGTGCCAGCAGCGTCCGGACACCAAGCTACGAGCAGTACTTC.

The chain is built from TRBV2 and TRBJ2-1; TRBD1 agrees at 11 bases. There are 16 residues in the CDR3. Trimming took 2 bases from V and 4 from J; bases not matched to a gene: 4. Looked up from germline, CDR1 is SNHLY and CDR2 is FYNNEI. CDR3: CASSEIRDRGYNEQFF. In DNA form, the CDR3 reads TGTGCCAGCAGTGAAATACGGGACAGGGGGTACAATGAGCAGTTCTTC.

This clonotype was detected many times. The V gene is TRBV12-3 or TRBV12-4, the J gene TRBJ1-2; D possibly corresponds to TRBD1 (5 bases). The CDR3 runs 12 residues. V was clipped by 7 bases and J by 7 bases, with 13 bases between them. The CDR3 DNA is TGTGCCAGCACCTATGGGGGGGGTGGCTACACCTTC. Amino acids: CASTYGGGGYTF.

V gene TRBV7-2 combines with J gene TRBJ2-7; 9 bases align to TRBD1. V trimming: 4 bases; J trimming: 4 bases; junction bases outside the gene matches: 8. The CDR3 totals 15 residues. CDR1 and CDR2 (germline): SGHTA, FQGNSA. The CDR3, as DNA: TGTGCCAGCAGCTGGGGACAGGGTAGGATTTACGAGCAGTACTTC. As protein: CASSWGQGRIYEQYF. The variable domain in full, completed from reference TRBV7-2 and TRBJ2-7, reads GAGVSQSPSNKVTEKGKDVELRCDPISGHTALYWYRQSLGQGLEFLIYFQGNSAPDKSGLPSDRFSAERTGGSVSTLTIQRTQQEDSAVYLCASSWGQGRIYEQYFGPGTRLTVT.

This clonotype was recorded at least ten times. The rearrangement links TRBV12-3 or TRBV12-4 to TRBJ2-2; TRBD2 matches 7 bases. Trimming removed 6 bases from V and 0 bases from J; junction bases left unmatched: 7. The CDR3 totals 16 residues. CDR3 in amino acids: CASSIFSGSNTGELFF. In DNA, the CDR3 is TGTGCCAGCAGCATTTTTAGCGGGTCGAACACCGGGGAGCTGTTTTTT.

This clonotype turned up a few times. The chain has TRBV6-2 or TRBV6-3 and TRBJ2-1; D is possibly TRBD1 or TRBD2 (5 bases each). CDR1 and CDR2 (germline): MNHEY, SVGEGT. V shed 5 bases and J shed 9 bases, with 23 bases lying between them. The CDR3 extends over 16 amino acids. The CDR3 DNA sequence: TGTGCCAGCAGTCCAGTGATTCCGGGGCGCCGTGGTGAGCAGTTCTTC. It specifies CASSPVIPGRRGEQFF.

CDR3 sequence (DNA): TGCGCCAGCAGCCAAAACCGGGACTCCGAGCAGTACTTC. It specifies CASSQNRDSEQYF. The chain couples TRBV4-3 to TRBJ2-7; TRBD2 might be the D (6 bases). V lost 2 bases and J 6 bases, leaving 11 bases between the germline ends. There are 13 residues in the CDR3. CDR1 and CDR2 from the germline V gene are LGHNA and YSLEER.

In its sample, this clonotype was seen a few times. The chain recombines TRBV10-3 with TRBJ1-1, with a tentative D call TRBD1 (6 bases). This CDR3 has 13 residues. Germline assignment: CDR1 ENHRY and CDR2 SYGVKD. V was trimmed by 6 bases and J by 3 bases, leaving 11 bases between them. DNA for the CDR3: TGTGCCATCAGACAGGGTAGGGACACTGAAGCTTTCTTT. It translates to CAIRQGRDTEAFF.

This rearrangement joins TRBV3-1 to TRBJ1-4; D ambiguous. CDR1 and CDR2 (germline): LGHDT, YNNKEL (reference sequence). Trimming stripped 1 base from V and 8 bases from J, with 8 bases between. CDR3 length: 13 residues. In DNA, the CDR3 is TGTGCCAGCAGCCAAGTCCTTGGCGAAAAACTGTTTTTT. It is translated as CASSQVLGEKLFF.